The 15 T cell receptor beta chains in this list originate from one sample, sequenced in a study of CD8 T cells in Susac syndrome. RNA, at roughly 0.45 to 1 ug, was reverse transcribed with random hexamers. TCRdb independently ran MiXCR on the immunoSEQ multiplex PCR reads; one entry per CDR3 protein. The sample comprises roughly 80,000 distinct CDR3 sequences, about 93% of which are singletons, and less than 0.3% rests with the top ten. The specimen was CD8+ T cells from PBMCs. The receptors originated from a human donor in good health.

The V gene is TRBV7-2, the J gene TRBJ1-1; D possibly corresponds to TRBD1 (5 bases). CDR1 is SGHTA, CDR2 FQGNSA, per germline. CDR3 length: 15 amino acids. Deletions cut 1 base from V and 7 bases from J, with 16 bases between. CDR3 protein: CASSLGDPGSIEAFF. In DNA, the CDR3 is TGTGCCAGCAGCTTAGGGGACCCCGGATCCATTGAAGCTTTCTTT.

V is TRBV7-8 and J is TRBJ1-5, with D unresolved. With 5 bases removed from V and 4 bases from J, the gap between germline ends came to 9 bases. Germline CDR1 and CDR2: SGHVS and FQNEAQ. This CDR3 region has 13 residues. The CDR3 loop reads CASSPPGNQPQHF. DNA of the CDR3: TGTGCCAGCAGCCCACCTGGGAATCAGCCCCAGCATTTT.

The DNA of the CDR3 is TGTGCCAGCATGTTCGGGGGGTTTGGAACCGGGGAGCTGTTTTTT. This encodes CASMFGGFGTGELFF. The chain uses TRBV12-3 or TRBV12-4 and TRBJ2-2, with 7 nucleotides matching TRBD2. The CDR3 runs to 15 residues. The trim removed 7 bases at V and 5 bases at J, leaving 10 bases unmatched.

The rearrangement links TRBV9 to TRBJ2-1; D remains unclear. The CDR3 contains 14 residues. V shed 4 bases and J shed 4 bases, with 12 bases lying between them. From germline, CDR1 is SGDLS and CDR2 YYNGEE. DNA of the CDR3: TGTGCCAGCAGCCTCGGCGACACGTACAATGAGCAGTTCTTC. Protein product: CASSLGDTYNEQFF.

The chain links TRBV25-1 to TRBJ2-1; D might be TRBD2 (6 bases). V was shortened by 2 bases and J by 15 bases, with 8 bases between the two germline ends. The CDR3 is 10 amino acids. Germline CDR1 is MGHDK and CDR2 is SYGVNS. CDR3 amino acids: CASSEGGLFF. CDR3 in DNA: TGTGCCAGCAGTGAAGGAGGGTTGTTCTTC.

The gene calls are TRBV14 and TRBJ2-3; 7 nucleotides align to TRBD2. Germline V CDR1 and CDR2: SGHDN, FVKESK. The ends lost 4 bases at V and 2 bases at J; junction bases unmatched: 12. The CDR3 sequence is 17 residues long. The DNA of the CDR3 is TGTGCCAGCAGCCCTTCTAAACCGGGACTACACACAGATACGCAGTATTTT. It codes for CASSPSKPGLHTDTQYF. The full variable domain, its missing parts supplied by reference TRBV14 and TRBJ2-3, is EAGVTQFPSHSVIEKGQTVTLRCDPISGHDNLYWYRRVMGKEIKFLLHFVKESKQDESGMPNNRFLAERTGGTYSTLKVQPAELEDSGVYFCASSPSKPGLHTDTQYFGPGTRLTVL.

J is TRBJ1-2 and V is TRBV6-5, with D perhaps TRBD1 (5 bases). The CDR3 consists of 13 residues. V lost 2 bases to trimming and J lost 8 bases, with 12 bases between them. Germline CDR1 is MNHEY and CDR2 is SVGAGI. CDR3 in amino acids: CASSYGGAGGYTF. For the CDR3, the DNA is TGTGCCAGCAGTTACGGGGGAGCGGGAGGCTACACCTTC.

V and J are TRBV29-1 and TRBJ2-1, with D unclear. V was cut by 5 bases and J by 8 bases, with 19 bases left in between. Germline V gene lookup returns CDR1 SQVTM and CDR2 ANQGSEA. The CDR3 loop spans 14 amino acids. CDR3 residues: CSVRAEPRPDEQFF. In nucleotides, the CDR3 is TGCAGCGTTCGAGCCGAACCCCGCCCGGATGAGCAGTTCTTC.

V and J are TRBV10-3 and TRBJ2-3; perhaps TRBD1 as D (7 bases). The CDR3 consists of 18 residues. V dropped 5 bases and J dropped 3 bases, with 24 bases sitting between them. Germline-derived CDR1 and CDR2 are ENHRY and SYGVKD. For the CDR3, the DNA is TGTGCCATCAGTCTTCCCCCCCAAGAGACAGGGACTACAGATACGCAGTATTTT. Its protein is CAISLPPQETGTTDTQYF.

The chain uses TRBV7-9 and TRBJ2-3; D remains ambiguous. Germline CDR1 reads SEHNR; CDR2 reads FQNEAQ (reference sequence). This CDR3 comprises 14 residues. V lost 0 bases and J lost 4, with 8 bases in between. In DNA form, the CDR3 reads TGTGCCAGCAGCTTAGCGGCCCGATCAGATACGCAGTATTTT. Translating gives CASSLAARSDTQYF.

This chain joins TRBV7-8 and TRBJ2-7; D not certain. V lost 5 bases to trimming and J lost 1 base, with 18 bases between them. CDR1 SGHVS and CDR2 FQNEAQ come from the germline V gene. The CDR3 is 16 amino acids. CDR3 coding DNA: TGTGCCAGCAGCCATCTTGAGGAAAAAGGGTCCTACGAGCAGTACTTC. It translates to CASSHLEEKGSYEQYF.

The V gene is TRBV29-1, the J gene TRBJ2-3, with D tentatively TRBD2 (7 bases). The CDR3 has 13 amino acids. V lost 3 bases, J lost 2 bases, and 9 bases lay in between. CDR1 is SQVTM and CDR2 is ANQGSEA in the germline V gene. The CDR3 loop is CSVDGGLTDTQYF. CDR3 nucleotide sequence: TGCAGCGTTGACGGGGGGCTCACAGATACGCAGTATTTT.

The chain employs TRBV7-6 and TRBJ2-7, with D unresolved. V lost 0 bases to trimming and J lost 2 bases, with 5 bases between them. CDR3 size: 13 residues. CDR1 is SGHVS and CDR2 is FNYEAQ in the germline V gene. This CDR3 reads CASSLALTYEQYV. The CDR3 coding sequence is TGTGCCAGCAGCTTAGCTCTAACCTACGAGCAGTACGTC.

The chain links TRBV5-4 to TRBJ2-5; 10 bases match TRBD2. With V trimmed by 2 bases and J by 1 base, 8 bases remained unmatched. Germline V gene data show CDR1 as SGHNT and CDR2 as YYREEE (reference sequence). This CDR3 has 17 amino acids. Here the CDR3 DNA reads TGTGCCAGCAGCTTCTTCCGTCTAGCGGGGGTCCAAGAGACCCAGTACTTC. The encoded protein is CASSFFRLAGVQETQYF.

V usage is TRBV3-1 and J usage is TRBJ2-7, with TRBD1 matching 9 bases. Germline V gene sequence: CDR1 LGHDT, CDR2 YNNKEL (reference sequence). V lost 4 bases to trimming and J lost 5 bases; unmatched junction nucleotides: 6. This CDR3 has 14 residues. As DNA, the CDR3 is TGTGCCAGCAGCCTAGGACAGGGGCTAGACGAGCAGTACGTC. This translates into CASSLGQGLDEQYV.